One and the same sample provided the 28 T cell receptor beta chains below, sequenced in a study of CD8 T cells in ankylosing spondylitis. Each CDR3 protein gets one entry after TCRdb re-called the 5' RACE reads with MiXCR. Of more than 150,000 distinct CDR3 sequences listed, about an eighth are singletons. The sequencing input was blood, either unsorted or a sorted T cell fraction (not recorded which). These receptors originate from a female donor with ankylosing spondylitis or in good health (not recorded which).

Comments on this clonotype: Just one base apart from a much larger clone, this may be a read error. The CDR3 is CASSEMAKNIQYF. The CDR3 nucleotides are TGTGCCAGCAGTGAGATGGCCAAAAACATTCAGTACTTC. The V gene is TRBV6-1, the J gene TRBJ2-4; D is unclear. Deletions cut 3 bases from V and 1 base from J, with 4 bases between. CDR3 size: 13 residues. CDR1 is MNHNS and CDR2 is SASEGT in the germline V gene.

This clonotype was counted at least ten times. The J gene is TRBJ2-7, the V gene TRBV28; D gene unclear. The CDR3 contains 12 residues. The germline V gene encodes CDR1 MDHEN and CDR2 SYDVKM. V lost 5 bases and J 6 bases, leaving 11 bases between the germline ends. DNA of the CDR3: TGTGCCAGCAGTCCCGGTCGGACCGAGCAGTACTTC. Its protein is CASSPGRTEQYF. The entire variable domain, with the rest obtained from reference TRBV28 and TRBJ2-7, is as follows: DVKVTQSSRYLVKRTGEKVFLECVQDMDHENMFWYRQDPGLGLRLIYFSYDVKMKEKGDIPEGYSVSREKKERFSLILESASTNQTSMYLCASSPGRTEQYFGPGTRLTVT.

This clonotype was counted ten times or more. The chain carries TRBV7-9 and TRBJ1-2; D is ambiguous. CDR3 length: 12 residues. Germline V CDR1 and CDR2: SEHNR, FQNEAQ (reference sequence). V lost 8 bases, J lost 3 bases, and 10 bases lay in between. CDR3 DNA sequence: TGTGCCAGCTGGAAGGAGGACTATGGCTACACCTTC. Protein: CASWKEDYGYTF.

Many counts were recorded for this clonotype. CDR3 bases: TGTGCCAGCAGCTTAGCGATGGGGGCGGACTATGGCTACACCTTC. This encodes CASSLAMGADYGYTF. This chain connects TRBV7-2 to TRBJ1-2, with D maybe TRBD1 (6 bases). V lost 0 bases and J 3 bases, leaving 11 bases between the germline ends. The V gene's germline CDR1 is SGHTA and CDR2 FQGNSA. This CDR3 is 15 amino acids long. Supplemented by reference TRBV7-2 and TRBJ1-2, the full variable domain reads GAGVSQSPSNKVTEKGKDVELRCDPISGHTALYWYRQSLGQGLEFLIYFQGNSAPDKSGLPSDRFSAERTGGSVSTLTIQRTQQEDSAVYLCASSLAMGADYGYTFGSGTRLTVV.

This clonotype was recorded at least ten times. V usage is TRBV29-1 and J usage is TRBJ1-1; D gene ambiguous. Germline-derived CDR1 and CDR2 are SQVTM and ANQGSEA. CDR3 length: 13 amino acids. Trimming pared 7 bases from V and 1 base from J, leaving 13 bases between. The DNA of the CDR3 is TGCAGCGGTCAACAGCCCAGGAACACTGAAGCTTTCTTT. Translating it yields CSGQQPRNTEAFF.

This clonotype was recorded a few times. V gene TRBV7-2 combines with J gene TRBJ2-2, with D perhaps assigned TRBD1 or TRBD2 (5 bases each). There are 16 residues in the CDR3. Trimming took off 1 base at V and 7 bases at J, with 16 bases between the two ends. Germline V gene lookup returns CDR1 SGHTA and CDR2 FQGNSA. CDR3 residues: CASSLGGGGLIGELFF. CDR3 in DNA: TGTGCCAGCAGCTTAGGAGGTGGGGGATTGATCGGGGAGCTGTTTTTT.

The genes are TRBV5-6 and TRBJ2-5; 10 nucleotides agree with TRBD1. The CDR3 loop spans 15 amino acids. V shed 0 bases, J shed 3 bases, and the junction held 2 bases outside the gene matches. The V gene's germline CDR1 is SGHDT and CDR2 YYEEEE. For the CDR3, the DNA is TGTGCCAGCAGCTTGGGGGGACAGGGGAAAGAGACCCAGTACTTC. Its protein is CASSLGGQGKETQYF.

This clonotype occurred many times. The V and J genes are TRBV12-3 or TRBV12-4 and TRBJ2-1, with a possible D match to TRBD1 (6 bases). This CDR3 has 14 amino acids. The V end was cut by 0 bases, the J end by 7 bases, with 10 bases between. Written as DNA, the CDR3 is TGTGCCAGCAGTTTAGCGCAGGGGTCGAATGAGCAGTTCTTC. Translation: CASSLAQGSNEQFF.

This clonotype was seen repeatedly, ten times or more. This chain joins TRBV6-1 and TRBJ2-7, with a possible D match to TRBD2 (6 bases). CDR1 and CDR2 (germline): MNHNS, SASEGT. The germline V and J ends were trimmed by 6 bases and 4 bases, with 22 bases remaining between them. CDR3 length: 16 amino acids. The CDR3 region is CASREGDWGANYEQYF. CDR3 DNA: TGTGCCAGCAGGGAGGGTGACTGGGGTGCCAATTACGAGCAGTACTTC.

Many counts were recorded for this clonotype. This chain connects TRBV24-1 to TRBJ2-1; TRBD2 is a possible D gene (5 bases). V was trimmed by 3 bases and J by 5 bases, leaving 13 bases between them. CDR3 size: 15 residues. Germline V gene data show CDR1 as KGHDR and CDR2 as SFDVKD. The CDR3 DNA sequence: TGTGCCACCAGTGATCCAGGACCCGGGGACAATGAGCAGTTCTTC. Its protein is CATSDPGPGDNEQFF.

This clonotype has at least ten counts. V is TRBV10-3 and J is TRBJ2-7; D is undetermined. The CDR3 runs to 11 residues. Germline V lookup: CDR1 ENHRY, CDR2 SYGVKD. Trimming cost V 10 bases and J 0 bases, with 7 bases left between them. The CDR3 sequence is CATRHSYEQYF. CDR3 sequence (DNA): TGTGCCACCAGACACTCCTACGAGCAGTACTTC.

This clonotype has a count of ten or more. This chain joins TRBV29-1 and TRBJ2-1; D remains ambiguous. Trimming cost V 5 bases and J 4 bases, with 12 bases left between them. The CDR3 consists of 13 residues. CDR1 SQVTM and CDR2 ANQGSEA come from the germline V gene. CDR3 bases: TGCAGCGTTAGGCATCAACCGTACAATGAGCAGTTCTTC. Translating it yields CSVRHQPYNEQFF.

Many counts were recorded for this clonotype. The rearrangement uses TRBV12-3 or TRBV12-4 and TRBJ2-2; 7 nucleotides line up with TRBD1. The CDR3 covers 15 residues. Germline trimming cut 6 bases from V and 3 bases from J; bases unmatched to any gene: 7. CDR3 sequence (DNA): TGTGCCAGCAGACGGGACAGAGATTACACCGGGGAGCTGTTTTTT. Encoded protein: CASRRDRDYTGELFF.

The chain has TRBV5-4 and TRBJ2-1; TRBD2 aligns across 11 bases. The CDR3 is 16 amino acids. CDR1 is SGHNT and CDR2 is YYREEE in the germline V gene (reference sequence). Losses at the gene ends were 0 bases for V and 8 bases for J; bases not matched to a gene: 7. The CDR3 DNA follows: TGTGCCAGCAGCTTGGGGACTAGCGGGCCCCTCGATGAGCAGTTCTTC. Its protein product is CASSLGTSGPLDEQFF.

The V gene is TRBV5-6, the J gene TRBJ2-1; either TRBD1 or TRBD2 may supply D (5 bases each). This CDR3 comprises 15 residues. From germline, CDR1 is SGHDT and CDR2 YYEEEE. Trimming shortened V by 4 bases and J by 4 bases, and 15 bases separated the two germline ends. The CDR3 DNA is TGTGCCAGCAGCGACGGTCGGGGCGGGTACAATGAGCAGTTCTTC. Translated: CASSDGRGGYNEQFF.

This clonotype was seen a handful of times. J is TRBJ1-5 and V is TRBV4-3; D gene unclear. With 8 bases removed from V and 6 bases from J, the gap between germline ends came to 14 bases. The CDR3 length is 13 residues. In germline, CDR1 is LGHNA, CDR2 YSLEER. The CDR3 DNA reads TGCGCCAGCGGGGAGACGCGCGTTCAGCCCCAGCATTTT. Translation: CASGETRVQPQHF.

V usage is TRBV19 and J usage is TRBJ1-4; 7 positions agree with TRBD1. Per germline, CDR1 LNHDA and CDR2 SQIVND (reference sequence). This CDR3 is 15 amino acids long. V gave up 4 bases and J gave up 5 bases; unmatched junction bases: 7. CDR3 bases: TGTGCCAGTAGTACTCGACAGGGACCCAATGAAAAACTGTTTTTT. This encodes CASSTRQGPNEKLFF.

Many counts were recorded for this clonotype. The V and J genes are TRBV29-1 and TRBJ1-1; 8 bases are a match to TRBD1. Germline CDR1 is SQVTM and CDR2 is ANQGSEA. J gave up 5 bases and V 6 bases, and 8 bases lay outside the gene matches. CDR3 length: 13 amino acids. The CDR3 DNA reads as TGCAGCGTGGCAGGACAGGGAGGGACTGAAGCTTTCTTT. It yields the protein CSVAGQGGTEAFF.

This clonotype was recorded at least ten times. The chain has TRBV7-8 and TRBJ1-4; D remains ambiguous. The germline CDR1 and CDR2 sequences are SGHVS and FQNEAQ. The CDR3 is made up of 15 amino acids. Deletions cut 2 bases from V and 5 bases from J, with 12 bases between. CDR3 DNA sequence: TGTGCCAGCAGCTTAAAAAGACAACGAAATGAAAAACTGTTTTTT. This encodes CASSLKRQRNEKLFF.

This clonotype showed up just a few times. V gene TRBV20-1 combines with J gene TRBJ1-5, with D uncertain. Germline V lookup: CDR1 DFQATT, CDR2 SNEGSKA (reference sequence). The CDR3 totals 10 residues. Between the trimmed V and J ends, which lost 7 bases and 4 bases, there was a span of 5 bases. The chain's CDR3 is CSGGNQPQHF. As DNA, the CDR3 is TGCAGTGGAGGGAATCAGCCCCAGCATTTT.

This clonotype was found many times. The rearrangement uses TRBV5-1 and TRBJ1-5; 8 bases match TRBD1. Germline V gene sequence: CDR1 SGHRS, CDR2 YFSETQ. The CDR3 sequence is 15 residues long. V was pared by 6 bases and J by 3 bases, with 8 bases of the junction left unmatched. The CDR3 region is CASNPSGGNNQPQHF. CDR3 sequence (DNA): TGCGCCAGCAACCCGTCAGGGGGCAACAATCAGCCCCAGCATTTT.

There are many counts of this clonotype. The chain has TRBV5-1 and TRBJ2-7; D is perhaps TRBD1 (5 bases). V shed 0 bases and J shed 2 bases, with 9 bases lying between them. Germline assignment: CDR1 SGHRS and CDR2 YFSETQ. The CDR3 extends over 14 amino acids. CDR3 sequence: CASSLVGQPYEQYF. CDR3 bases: TGCGCCAGCAGCTTGGTCGGACAACCCTACGAGCAGTACTTC. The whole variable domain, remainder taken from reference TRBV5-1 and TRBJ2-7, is KAGVTQTPRYLIKTRGQQVTLSCSPISGHRSVSWYQQTPGQGLQFLFEYFSETQRNKGNFPGRFSGRQFSNSRSEMNVSTLELGDSALYLCASSLVGQPYEQYFGPGTRLTVT.

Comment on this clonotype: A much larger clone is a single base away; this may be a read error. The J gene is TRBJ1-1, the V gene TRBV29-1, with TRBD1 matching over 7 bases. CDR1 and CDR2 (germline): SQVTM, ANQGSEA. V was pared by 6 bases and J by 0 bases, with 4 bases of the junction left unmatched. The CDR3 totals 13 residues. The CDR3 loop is CSVYRGMNTEAFF. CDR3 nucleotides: TGCAGCGTCTACAGGGGCATGAACACTGAAGCTTTCTTT.

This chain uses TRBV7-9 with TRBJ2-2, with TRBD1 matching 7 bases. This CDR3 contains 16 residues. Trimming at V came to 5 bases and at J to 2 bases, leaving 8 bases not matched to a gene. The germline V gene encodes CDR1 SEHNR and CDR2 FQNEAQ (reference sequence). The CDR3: CASSPPGTENTGELFF. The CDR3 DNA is TGTGCCAGCAGCCCCCCCGGGACAGAAAACACCGGGGAGCTGTTTTTT.

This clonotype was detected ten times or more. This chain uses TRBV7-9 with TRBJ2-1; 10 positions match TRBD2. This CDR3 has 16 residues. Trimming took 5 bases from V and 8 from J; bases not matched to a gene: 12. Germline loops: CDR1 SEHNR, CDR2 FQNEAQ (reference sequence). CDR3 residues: CASSLSLAGAIDEQFF. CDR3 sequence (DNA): TGTGCCAGCAGCCTCAGTCTAGCGGGAGCTATAGATGAGCAGTTCTTC.

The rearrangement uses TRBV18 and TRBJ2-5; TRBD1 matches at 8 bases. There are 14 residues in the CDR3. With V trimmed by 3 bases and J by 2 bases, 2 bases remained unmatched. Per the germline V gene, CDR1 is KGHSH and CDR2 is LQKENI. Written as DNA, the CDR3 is TGTGCCAGCTCACCTCGACAGGGGCAAGAGACCCAGTACTTC. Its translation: CASSPRQGQETQYF.

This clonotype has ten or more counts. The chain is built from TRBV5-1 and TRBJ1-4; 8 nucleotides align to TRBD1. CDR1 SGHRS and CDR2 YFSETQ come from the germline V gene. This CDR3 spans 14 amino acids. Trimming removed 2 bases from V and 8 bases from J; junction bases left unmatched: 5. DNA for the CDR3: TGCGCCAGCAGCTTAGGACAGGGATCCGAAAAACTGTTTTTT. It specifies CASSLGQGSEKLFF.

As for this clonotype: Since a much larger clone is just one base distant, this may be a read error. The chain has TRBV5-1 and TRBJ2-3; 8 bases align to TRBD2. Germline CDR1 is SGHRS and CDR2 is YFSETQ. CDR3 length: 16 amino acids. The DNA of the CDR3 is TGCGCCAGCAGCTCCAAAGCGGGAGTGGGAGGGGATATGCAGTATTTT. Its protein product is CASSSKAGVGGDMQYF.